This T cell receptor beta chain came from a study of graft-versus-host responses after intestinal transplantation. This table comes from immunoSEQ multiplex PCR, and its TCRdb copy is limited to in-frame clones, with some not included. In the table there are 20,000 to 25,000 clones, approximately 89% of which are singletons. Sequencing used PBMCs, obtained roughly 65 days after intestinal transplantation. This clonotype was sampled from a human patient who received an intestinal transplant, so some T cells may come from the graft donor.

CDR3 nucleotides: TGTGCCAGCAGCCTCCGGGACAGGGGAACTGAAGCTTTCTTT. Translated: CASSLRDRGTEAFF. The chain carries TRBV6-5 and TRBJ1-1; 10 nucleotides agree with TRBD1. This CDR3 region has 14 residues. Germline CDR1 and CDR2: MNHEY and SVGAGI. Unmatched junction bases numbered 6, after V lost 6 bases and J lost 5 bases.